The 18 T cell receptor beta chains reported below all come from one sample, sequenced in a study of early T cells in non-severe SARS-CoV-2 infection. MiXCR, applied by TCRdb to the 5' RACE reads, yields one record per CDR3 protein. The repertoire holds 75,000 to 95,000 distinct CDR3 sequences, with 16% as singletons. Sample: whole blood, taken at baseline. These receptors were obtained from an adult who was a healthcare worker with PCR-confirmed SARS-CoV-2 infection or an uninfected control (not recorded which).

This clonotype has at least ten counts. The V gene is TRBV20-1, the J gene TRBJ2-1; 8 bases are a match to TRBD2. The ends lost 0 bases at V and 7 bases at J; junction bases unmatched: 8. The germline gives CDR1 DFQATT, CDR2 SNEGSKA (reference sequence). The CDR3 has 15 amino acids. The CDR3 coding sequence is TGCAGTGCTAGAGATCCCGGGAGGGCCAGTAATGAGCAGTTCTTC. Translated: CSARDPGRASNEQFF.

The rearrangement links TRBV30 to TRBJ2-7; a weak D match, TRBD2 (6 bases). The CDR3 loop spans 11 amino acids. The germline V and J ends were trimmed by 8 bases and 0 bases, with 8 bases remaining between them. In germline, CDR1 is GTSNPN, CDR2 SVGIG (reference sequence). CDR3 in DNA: TGTGCCCGGGGGAGCTCCTACGAGCAGTACTTC. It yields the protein CARGSSYEQYF.

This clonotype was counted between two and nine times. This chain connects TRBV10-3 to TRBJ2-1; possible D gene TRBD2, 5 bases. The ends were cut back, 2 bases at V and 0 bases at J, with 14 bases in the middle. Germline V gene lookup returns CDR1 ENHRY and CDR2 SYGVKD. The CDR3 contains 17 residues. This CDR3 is CAISEAFSRGSYNEQFF. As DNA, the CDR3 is TGTGCCATCAGTGAGGCCTTTAGCCGGGGCTCCTACAATGAGCAGTTCTTC.

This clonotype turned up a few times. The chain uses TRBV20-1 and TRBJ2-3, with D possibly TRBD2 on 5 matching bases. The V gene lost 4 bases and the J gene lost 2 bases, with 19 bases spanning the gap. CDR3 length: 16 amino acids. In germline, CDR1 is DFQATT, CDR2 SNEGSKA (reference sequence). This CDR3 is CSATTPSSGDTDTQYF. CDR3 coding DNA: TGCAGTGCTACAACTCCATCGAGCGGTGACACAGATACGCAGTATTTT.

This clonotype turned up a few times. Written as DNA, the CDR3 is TGTGCCAGCAGCAATCCCGGGACTAGCGGGAGAGGTGAGCAGTTCTTC. Its translation: CASSNPGTSGRGEQFF. The chain carries TRBV7-3 and TRBJ2-1; 14 nucleotides line up with TRBD2. The CDR3 extends over 16 amino acids. The germline V gene has CDR1 SGHTA and CDR2 FQGTGA. Trimming removed 5 bases from V and 9 bases from J; junction bases left unmatched: 9.

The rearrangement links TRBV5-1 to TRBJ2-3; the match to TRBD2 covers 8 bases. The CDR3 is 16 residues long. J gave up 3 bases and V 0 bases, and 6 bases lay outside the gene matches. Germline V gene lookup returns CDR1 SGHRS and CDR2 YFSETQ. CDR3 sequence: CASSLEIRGRTDTQYF. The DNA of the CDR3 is TGCGCCAGCAGCTTGGAAATTCGCGGGAGGACAGATACGCAGTATTTT.

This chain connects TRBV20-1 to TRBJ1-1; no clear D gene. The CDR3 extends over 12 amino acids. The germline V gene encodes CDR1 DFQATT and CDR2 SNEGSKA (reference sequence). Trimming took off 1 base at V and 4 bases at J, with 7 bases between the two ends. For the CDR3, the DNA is TGCAGTGCTAGAGTAGGGAGCACTGAAGCTTTCTTT. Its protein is CSARVGSTEAFF.

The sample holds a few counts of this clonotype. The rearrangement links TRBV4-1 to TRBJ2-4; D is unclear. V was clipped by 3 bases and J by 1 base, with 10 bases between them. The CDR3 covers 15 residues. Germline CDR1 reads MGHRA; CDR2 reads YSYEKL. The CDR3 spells CASSHPGSAKNIQYF. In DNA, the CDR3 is TGCGCCAGCAGCCACCCCGGATCGGCCAAAAACATTCAGTACTTC.

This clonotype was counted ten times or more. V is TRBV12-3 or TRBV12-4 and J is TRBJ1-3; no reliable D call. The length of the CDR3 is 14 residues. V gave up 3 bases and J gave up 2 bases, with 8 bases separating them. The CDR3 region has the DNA TGTGCCAGCAGTTTGTGGGGAGCTGGAAACACCATATATTTT. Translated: CASSLWGAGNTIYF.

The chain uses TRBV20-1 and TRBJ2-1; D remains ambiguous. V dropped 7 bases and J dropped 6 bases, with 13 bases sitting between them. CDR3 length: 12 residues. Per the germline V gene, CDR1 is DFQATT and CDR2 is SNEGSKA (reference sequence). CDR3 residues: CSGSPQPNEQFF. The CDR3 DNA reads TGCAGTGGGAGTCCGCAACCCAATGAGCAGTTCTTC.

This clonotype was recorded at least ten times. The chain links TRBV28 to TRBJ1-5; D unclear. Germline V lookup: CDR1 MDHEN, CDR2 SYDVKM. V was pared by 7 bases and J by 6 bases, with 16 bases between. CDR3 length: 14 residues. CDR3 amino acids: CASKDYRAAQPQHF. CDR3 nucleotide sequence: TGTGCCAGCAAAGATTATAGGGCCGCTCAGCCCCAGCATTTT.

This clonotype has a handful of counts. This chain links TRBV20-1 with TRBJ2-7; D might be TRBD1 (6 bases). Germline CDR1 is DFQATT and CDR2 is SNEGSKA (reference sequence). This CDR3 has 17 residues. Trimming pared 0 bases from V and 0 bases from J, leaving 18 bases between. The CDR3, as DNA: TGCAGTGCTAGAGATAGGGTCGGGACACCTTCCTCCTACGAGCAGTACTTC. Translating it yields CSARDRVGTPSSYEQYF.

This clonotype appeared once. CDR3 coding DNA: TGCAGTGCTTTAGCGGGAGAAGCGTACAATGAGCAGTTCTTC. Its translation: CSALAGEAYNEQFF. The chain joins TRBV20-1 to TRBJ2-1; 9 nucleotides agree with TRBD2. Germline CDR1 DFQATT, CDR2 SNEGSKA (reference sequence). There are 14 residues in the CDR3. J lost 4 bases, V lost 5 bases, and 6 bases had no gene match.

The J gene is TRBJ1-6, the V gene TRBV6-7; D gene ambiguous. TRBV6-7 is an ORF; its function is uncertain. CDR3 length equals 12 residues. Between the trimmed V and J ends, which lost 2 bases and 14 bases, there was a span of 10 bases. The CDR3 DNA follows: TGTGCCAGCAGTTACCCCGGGCCCTCCCTCCACTTT. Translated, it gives CASSYPGPSLHF.

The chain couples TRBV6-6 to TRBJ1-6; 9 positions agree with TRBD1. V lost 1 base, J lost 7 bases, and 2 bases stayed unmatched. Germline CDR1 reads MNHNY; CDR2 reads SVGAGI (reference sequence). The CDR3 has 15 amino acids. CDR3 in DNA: TGTGCCAGCAGTTACTTCGACAGGGGGAATTCACCCCTCCACTTT. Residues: CASSYFDRGNSPLHF.

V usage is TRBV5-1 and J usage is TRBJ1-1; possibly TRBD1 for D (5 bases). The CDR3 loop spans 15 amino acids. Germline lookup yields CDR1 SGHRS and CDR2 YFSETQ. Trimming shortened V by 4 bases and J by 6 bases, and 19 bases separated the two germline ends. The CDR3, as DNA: TGCGCCAGCAGCAGTCAGGGCCCGGCGCTCTCTGAAGCTTTCTTT. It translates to CASSSQGPALSEAFF.

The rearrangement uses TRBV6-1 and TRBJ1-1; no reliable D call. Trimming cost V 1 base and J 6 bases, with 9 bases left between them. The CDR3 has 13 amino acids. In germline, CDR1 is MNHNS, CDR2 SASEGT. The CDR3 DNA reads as TGTGCCAGCAGTGAAGGAACAGTCCCTGAAGCTTTCTTT. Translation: CASSEGTVPEAFF.

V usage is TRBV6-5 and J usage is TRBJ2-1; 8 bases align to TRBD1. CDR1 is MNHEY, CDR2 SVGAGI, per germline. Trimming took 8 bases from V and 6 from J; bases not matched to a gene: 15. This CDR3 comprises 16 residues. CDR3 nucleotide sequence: TGTGCCAGCTCTCCCGACTCGGACAGGGTCTCCAATGAGCAGTTCTTC. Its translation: CASSPDSDRVSNEQFF.